The 17 T cell receptor beta chains below come from one sample, sequenced in a study of blood T cell repertoires in COVID-19. Produced via immunoSEQ multiplex PCR; TCRdb's table is partial and in-frame only. The profile shows some 190,000 clones, approximately 80% of them singletons. Sequencing was performed on PBMCs or T cells enriched from blood (not recorded which). The source is a man aged 60 to 75 who had been exposed to COVID-19.

The chain links TRBV25-1 to TRBJ2-1; the match to TRBD1 covers 11 bases. CDR1 is MGHDK and CDR2 is SYGVNS in the germline V gene. V shed 0 bases, J shed 10 bases, and the junction held 8 bases outside the gene matches. This CDR3 contains 16 residues. In nucleotides, the CDR3 is TGTGCCAGCAGTGAATACGGGACAGGGGGAATAAGCGAGCAGTTCTTC. Translating gives CASSEYGTGGISEQFF.

This chain uses TRBV5-1 with TRBJ1-2; 7 bases line up with TRBD1. Germline assignment: CDR1 SGHRS and CDR2 YFSETQ. V was clipped by 3 bases and J by 4 bases; unmatched bases: 9. The CDR3 spans 15 residues. The CDR3 sequence: CASSSLGTAGYGYTF. Written as DNA, the CDR3 is TGCGCCAGCAGCTCCTTAGGGACAGCCGGCTATGGCTACACCTTC.

The V and J genes are TRBV7-9 and TRBJ1-4, with 7 bases that match TRBD1. The V and J ends lost 0 bases and 7 bases, in that order; junction bases with no gene match: 2. The CDR3 is made up of 14 amino acids. Germline values: CDR1 SEHNR, CDR2 FQNEAQ (reference sequence). The DNA of the CDR3 is TGTGCCAGCAGCTTAGCAGCAGGGGGTGAAAAACTGTTTTTT. Protein sequence: CASSLAAGGEKLFF.

The chain joins TRBV29-1 to TRBJ2-7; TRBD1 matches at 10 bases. V lost 4 bases, J lost 6 bases, and 6 bases stayed unmatched. Germline lookup yields CDR1 SQVTM and CDR2 ANQGSEA. The CDR3 runs to 13 residues. CDR3 in amino acids: CSVGRGQGLEQYF. In nucleotides, the CDR3 is TGCAGCGTTGGCAGGGGACAGGGGCTCGAGCAGTACTTC.

This clone appeared many times. The chain combines TRBV11-2 with TRBJ1-2, with D possibly matching TRBD1 (5 bases). CDR1 and CDR2 from the germline V gene are SGHAT and FQNNGV. With 5 bases removed from V and 3 bases from J, the gap between germline ends came to 16 bases. This CDR3 comprises 15 residues. The CDR3 bases are TGTGCCAGCAGCACCCCGAAGGGCAGGGACTATGGCTACACCTTC. Amino acid sequence: CASSTPKGRDYGYTF.

This clone was seen only once. The rearrangement links TRBV2 to TRBJ1-4, with D possibly TRBD1 on 6 matching bases. The length of the CDR3 is 13 residues. CDR1 is SNHLY and CDR2 is FYNNEI in the germline V gene. Trimming took 0 bases from V and 16 from J, leaving 15 bases between them. The CDR3: CASSEALLGTSFF. CDR3 nucleotides: TGTGCCAGCAGTGAAGCGCTCCTCGGGACATCGTTTTTT.

This clone has a count of ten or more. The chain links TRBV28 to TRBJ1-6; 12 bases match TRBD1. Germline CDR1 is MDHEN and CDR2 is SYDVKM. The CDR3 has 17 amino acids. J was trimmed by 4 bases and V by 4 bases; bases with no gene match: 5. The CDR3 DNA reads as TGTGCCAGCAGTTCCGGGACAGGGGGCTCGTATAATTCACCCCTCCACTTT. As protein: CASSSGTGGSYNSPLHF.

The rearrangement links TRBV27 to TRBJ2-5; tentative D call: TRBD1 (6 bases). The ends were cut back, 3 bases at V and 2 bases at J, with 16 bases in the middle. The CDR3 is 16 residues long. CDR1 is MNHEY, CDR2 SMNVEV, per germline (reference sequence). The CDR3 nucleotides are TGTGCCAGCAGTTTTGGGGGCAGAACCGCTCAAGAGACCCAGTACTTC. Amino acids: CASSFGGRTAQETQYF.

The genes are TRBV5-1 and TRBJ2-1; possible D gene TRBD2, 7 bases. V lost 1 base to trimming and J lost 10 bases, with 21 bases between them. This CDR3 is built from 16 residues. Germline V gives CDR1 SGHRS, CDR2 YFSETQ. The CDR3 nucleotides read TGCGCCAGCAGCTTGATGGAGGGAGGGGGTGGATTAGAGCAGTTCTTC. Translation: CASSLMEGGGGLEQFF.

This clone showed up just a few times. The chain has TRBV19 and TRBJ1-6; 8 bases are a match to TRBD1. Losses at the gene ends were 7 bases for V and 0 bases for J; bases not matched to a gene: 8. The germline V gene encodes CDR1 LNHDA and CDR2 SQIVND (reference sequence). The length of the CDR3 is 17 residues. The CDR3 nucleotides are TGTGCCAGTAAACCGACAGGGGAGTTCTCCTATAATTCACCCCTCCACTTT. Its protein product is CASKPTGEFSYNSPLHF.

This chain uses TRBV3-1 (or the pseudogene TRBV3-2) with TRBJ1-3; the match to TRBD1 covers 7 bases. Germline CDR1 reads LGHDT; CDR2 reads YNNKEL (reference sequence). V was pared by 0 bases and J by 0 bases, with 2 bases of the junction left unmatched. The CDR3 covers 16 residues. The CDR3 loop is CASSQERQGSGNTIYF. CDR3 coding DNA: TGTGCCAGCAGCCAAGAACGACAGGGCTCTGGAAACACCATATATTTT.

The chain's CDR3 is CASSPSGQGTGEQYF. In DNA form, the CDR3 reads TGTGCCAGCTCACCATCGGGACAGGGGACGGGAGAGCAGTACTTC. This sequence joins TRBV18 and TRBJ2-7, with 10 bases aligning to TRBD1. The CDR3 has 15 residues. Trimming cost V 2 bases and J 7 bases; bases outside gene matches: 8. Germline V gives CDR1 KGHSH, CDR2 LQKENI.

The V and J genes are TRBV30 and TRBJ1-5; D may be TRBD1 (5 bases). The CDR3 has 14 amino acids. V was shortened by 3 bases and J by 7 bases, with 16 bases between the two germline ends. From germline, CDR1 is GTSNPN and CDR2 SVGIG (reference sequence). The CDR3 DNA reads TGTGCCTGGAGCTCGAGGACAAACGAGCAGCCCCAGCATTTT. This gives the protein CAWSSRTNEQPQHF.

The chain joins TRBV20-1 to TRBJ2-7; 7 bases agree with TRBD1. The CDR3 length is 11 residues. Germline lookup yields CDR1 DFQATT and CDR2 SNEGSKA (reference sequence). The J segment lost 6 bases and the V segment lost 5 bases, leaving 4 bases of the junction unmatched. The CDR3 sequence: CSAGGQTEQYF. For the CDR3, the DNA is TGCAGTGCTGGGGGACAGACCGAGCAGTACTTC.

The DNA of the CDR3 is TGTGCCAGCAGCTACGGACAGGGTCACTCCTACGAGCAGTACTTC. This encodes CASSYGQGHSYEQYF. The chain couples TRBV7-2 to TRBJ2-7, with 8 bases aligning to TRBD1. Germline V CDR1 and CDR2: SGHTA, FQGNSA. Germline trimming cut 4 bases from V and 0 bases from J; bases unmatched to any gene: 5. The CDR3 extends over 15 amino acids.

V is TRBV5-1 and J is TRBJ1-4; the D is unclear. Germline CDR1 and CDR2: SGHRS and YFSETQ. The CDR3 sequence is 15 residues long. Trimming took off 0 bases at V and 0 bases at J, with 6 bases between the two ends. CDR3 in DNA: TGCGCCAGCAGCTTGGTTACTGCAACTAATGAAAAACTGTTTTTT. Its translation is CASSLVTATNEKLFF.

This clone was observed a few times. At the DNA level, this CDR3 is encoded by other sequences in the same sample as well. The chain links TRBV7-2 to TRBJ1-5; D gene unclear. The CDR3 covers 13 residues. The V and J ends lost 2 bases and 4 bases respectively, with 6 bases between them. Looked up from germline, CDR1 is SGHTA and CDR2 is FQGNSA. Written as DNA, the CDR3 is TGTGCCAGCAGCTTAATAGATAATCAGCCCCAGCATTTT. Its translation: CASSLIDNQPQHF.